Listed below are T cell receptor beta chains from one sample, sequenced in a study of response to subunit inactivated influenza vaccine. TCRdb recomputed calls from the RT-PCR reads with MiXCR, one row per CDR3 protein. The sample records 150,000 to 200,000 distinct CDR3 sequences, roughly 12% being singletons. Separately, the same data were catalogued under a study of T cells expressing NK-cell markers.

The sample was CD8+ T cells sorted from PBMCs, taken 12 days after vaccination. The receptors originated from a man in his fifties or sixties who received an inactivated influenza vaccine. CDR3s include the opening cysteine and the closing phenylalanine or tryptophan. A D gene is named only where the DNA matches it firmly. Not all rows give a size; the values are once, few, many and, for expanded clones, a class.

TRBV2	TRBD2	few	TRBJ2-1	CASSAGLAGGYNEQFF	TGTGCCAGCAGTGCAGGACTAGCGGGGGGGTACAATGAGCAGTTCTTC
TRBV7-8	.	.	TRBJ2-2	CASSLVGGERELFF	TGTGCCAGCAGCTTAGTCGGCGGGGAGAGGGAGCTGTTTTTT
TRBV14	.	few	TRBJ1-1	CASSQVSSQEAFF	TGTGCCAGCAGCCAAGTAAGTTCCCAAGAAGCTTTCTTT
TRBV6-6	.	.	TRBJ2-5	CASLGYQETQYF	TGTGCCAGCTTAGGCTACCAAGAGACCCAGTACTTC
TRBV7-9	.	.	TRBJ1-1	CASSLRNLNTEAFF	TGTGCCAGCAGCCTACGGAATTTGAACACTGAAGCTTTCTTT
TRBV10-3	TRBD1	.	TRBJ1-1	CAISRTGQNTEAFF	TGTGCCATCAGTCGGACAGGGCAGAACACTGAAGCTTTCTTT
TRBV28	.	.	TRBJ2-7	CASSPLARAHEQYF	TGTGCCAGCAGTCCACTGGCTAGGGCCCACGAGCAGTACTTC
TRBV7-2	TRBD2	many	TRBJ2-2	CASSPTRGEPNTGELFF	TGTGCCAGCAGCCCCACGCGGGGGGAACCGAACACCGGGGAGCTGTTTTTT
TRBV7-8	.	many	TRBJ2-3	CASSPRTGSGDTQYF	TGTGCCAGCAGCCCACGGACCGGTTCGGGAGATACGCAGTATTTT
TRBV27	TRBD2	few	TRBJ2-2	CASSLLAGAGTGELFF	TGTGCCAGCAGTTTACTAGCGGGAGCGGGGACCGGGGAGCTGTTTTTT
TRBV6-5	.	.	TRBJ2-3	CASSYSPLSSSTDTQYF	TGTGCCAGCAGTTACTCCCCTCTTAGTTCTAGCACAGATACGCAGTATTTT
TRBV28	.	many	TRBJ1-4	CASSSQDDRGYNEKLFF	TGTGCCAGCAGTTCGCAGGACGACCGGGGCTACAATGAAAAACTGTTTTTT
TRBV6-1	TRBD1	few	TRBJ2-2	CASSWTGGDTGELFF	TGTGCCAGCAGCTGGACAGGGGGAGACACCGGGGAGCTGTTTTTT
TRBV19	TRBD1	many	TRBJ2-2	CASSIEDRDLTGELFF	TGTGCCAGTAGTATAGAGGACAGGGATCTCACCGGGGAGCTGTTTTTT
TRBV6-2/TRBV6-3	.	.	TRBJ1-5	CASSYPLYFSSNQPQHF	TGTGCCAGCAGTTACCCGTTGTATTTTTCTAGCAATCAGCCCCAGCATTTT
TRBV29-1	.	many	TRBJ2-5	CSVEGLVQETQYF	TGCAGCGTTGAAGGGTTAGTTCAAGAGACCCAGTACTTC
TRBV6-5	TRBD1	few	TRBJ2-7	CASSYGTGAYEQYF	TGTGCCAGCAGTTACGGGACAGGGGCCTACGAGCAGTACTTC
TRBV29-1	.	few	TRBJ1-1	CSVEGDTLNTEAFF	TGCAGCGTTGAAGGGGACACCTTGAACACTGAAGCTTTCTTT
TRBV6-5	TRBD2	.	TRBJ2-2	CASSLELAGGWTGELFF	TGTGCCAGCAGTTTGGAACTAGCGGGGGGTTGGACCGGGGAGCTGTTTTTT
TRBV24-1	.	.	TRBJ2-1	CATSDFNNNEQFF	TGTGCCACCAGTGATTTCAACAACAATGAGCAGTTCTTC
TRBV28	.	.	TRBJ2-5	CASKAPLSVGGPPETQYF	TGTGCCAGCAAAGCCCCCCTCAGCGTGGGAGGTCCCCCAGAGACCCAGTACTTC
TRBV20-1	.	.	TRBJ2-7	CSAAPIEHSYEQYF	TGCAGTGCGGCCCCAATCGAGCATTCCTACGAGCAGTACTTC
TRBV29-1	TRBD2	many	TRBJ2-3	CSVETRLAGAGDTQYF	TGCAGCGTTGAAACTCGACTAGCGGGGGCTGGAGATACGCAGTATTTT
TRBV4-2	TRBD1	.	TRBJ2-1	CASSLPTGGNEQFF	TGTGCCAGCAGCCTCCCGACAGGGGGCAATGAGCAGTTCTTC
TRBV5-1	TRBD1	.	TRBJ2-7	CASSSQQGTYEQYF	TGCGCCAGCAGCTCACAACAGGGGACCTACGAGCAGTACTTC
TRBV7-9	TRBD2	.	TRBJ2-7	CASSLGLAAYYEQYF	TGTGCCAGCAGCTTGGGACTAGCGGCCTACTACGAGCAGTACTTC
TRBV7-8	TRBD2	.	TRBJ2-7	CASSLETGGPYEQYF	TGTGCCAGCAGCTTAGAGACGGGAGGACCGTACGAGCAGTACTTC
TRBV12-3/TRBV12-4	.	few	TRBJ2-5	CASTGGGIGETQYF	TGTGCCAGCACGGGCGGGGGCATAGGAGAGACCCAGTACTTC
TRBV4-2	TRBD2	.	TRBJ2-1	CASSQGTRNEQFF	TGTGCCAGCAGCCAAGGGACTAGAAATGAGCAGTTCTTC
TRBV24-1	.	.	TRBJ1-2	CATSDPDRGYTF	TGTGCCACCAGTGACCCCGACAGGGGCTACACCTTC
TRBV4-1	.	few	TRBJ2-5	CASSQDRTSQETQYF	TGCGCCAGCAGCCAAGATAGGACATCTCAAGAGACCCAGTACTTC
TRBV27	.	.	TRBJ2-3	CASSLLGFRGATDTQYF	TGTGCCAGCAGTTTATTAGGCTTCCGGGGGGCCACAGATACGCAGTATTTT
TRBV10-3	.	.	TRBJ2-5	CAISERQGGETQYF	TGTGCCATCAGTGAACGTCAGGGGGGGGAGACCCAGTACTTC
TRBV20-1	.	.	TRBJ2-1	CSAPFPTNYNEQFF	TGCAGTGCCCCCTTCCCGACAAACTACAATGAGCAGTTCTTC
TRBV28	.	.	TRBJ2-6	CASTPNIRVQGANVLTF	TGTGCCAGCACACCCAATATCAGGGTGCAAGGGGCCAACGTCCTGACTTTC
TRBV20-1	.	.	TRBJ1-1	CSATIDMTEGAFF	TGCAGTGCTACCATCGACATGACCGAGGGGGCTTTCTTT
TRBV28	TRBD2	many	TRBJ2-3	CASKMAGGATDTQYF	TGTGCCAGCAAAATGGCGGGGGGCGCTACAGATACGCAGTATTTT
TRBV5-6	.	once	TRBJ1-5	CASSLLIGNQPQHF	TGTGCCAGCAGCTTGTTGATAGGGAATCAGCCCCAGCATTTT
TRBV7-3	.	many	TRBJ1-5	CASSLPAGDDQPQHF	TGTGCCAGCAGCTTACCGGCGGGGGACGATCAGCCCCAGCATTTT
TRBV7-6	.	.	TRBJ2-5	CASSLVSGGVYQETQYF	TGTGCCAGCAGCTTAGTCAGTGGCGGGGTCTATCAAGAGACCCAGTACTTC
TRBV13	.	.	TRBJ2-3	CASSFALAPDTQYF	TGTGCCAGCAGTTTTGCTCTAGCTCCTGATACGCAGTATTTT